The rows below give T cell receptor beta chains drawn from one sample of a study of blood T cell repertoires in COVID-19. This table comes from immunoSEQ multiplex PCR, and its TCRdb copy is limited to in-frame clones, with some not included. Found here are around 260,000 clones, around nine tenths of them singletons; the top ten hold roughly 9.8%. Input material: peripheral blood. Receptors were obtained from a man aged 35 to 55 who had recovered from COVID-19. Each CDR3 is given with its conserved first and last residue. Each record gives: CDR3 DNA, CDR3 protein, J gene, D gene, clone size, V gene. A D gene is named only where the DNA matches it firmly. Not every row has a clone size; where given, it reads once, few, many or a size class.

TGTGCCAGCACCCCGGGACTAGCGGGGGCCGGGGAGCTGTTTTTT	CASTPGLAGAGELFF	TRBJ2-2	TRBD2	few	TRBV6-5
TGCGCCAGCAGCCCCCAGATAGGGGACAATGAGCAGTTCTTC	CASSPQIGDNEQFF	TRBJ2-1	-	-	TRBV4-1
TGTGCCAGCAGCTTAGTAGGGACAGGGAGAACTGGGGCCAACGTCCTGACTTTC	CASSLVGTGRTGANVLTF	TRBJ2-6	TRBD1	-	TRBV7-2
TGCGCCAGCAGCTTGGTTCTCAATGAGCAGTTCTTC	CASSLVLNEQFF	TRBJ2-1	-	-	TRBV5-1
TGTGCCAGCAGTTTGGGGGGGCGAAGTGAGCAGTTCTTC	CASSLGGRSEQFF	TRBJ2-1	-	-	TRBV27
TGTGCCAGCAGACAGCCTTCAAATTCACCCCTCCACTTT	CASRQPSNSPLHF	TRBJ1-6	-	-	TRBV6-5
TGTGCCAGCAGCGCACCCGGGACTAGCGGATACAATGAGCAGTTCTTC	CASSAPGTSGYNEQFF	TRBJ2-1	TRBD2	-	TRBV3-1/TRBV3-2
TGTGCCAGCAGCGGAGGACCAAGCGGGGGACAGCCCCAGCATTTT	CASSGGPSGGQPQHF	TRBJ1-5	-	few	TRBV5-5
TGTGCCAGCAGCATAAGCGGAGGCCACACAGATACGCAGTATTTT	CASSISGGHTDTQYF	TRBJ2-3	-	-	TRBV6-6
TGTGCCAGCAGCCCCGACAGGTTTAACATGAACACTGAAGCTTTCTTT	CASSPDRFNMNTEAFF	TRBJ1-1	-	-	TRBV7-9
TGCGCCAGCAGCTCAGGACAGGGACCGATAGAGACCCAGTACTTC	CASSSGQGPIETQYF	TRBJ2-5	TRBD1	-	TRBV5-1
TGTGCCAGCAGTTACATACGGACAGGGGGAAACTATGGCTACACCTTC	CASSYIRTGGNYGYTF	TRBJ1-2	TRBD1	few	TRBV6-5
TGTGCCAGCTCAAGGGACAGGACGGGACTAGCGGGAAAAGAGACCCAGTACTTC	CASSRDRTGLAGKETQYF	TRBJ2-5	TRBD2	-	TRBV18